The source of this T cell receptor beta chain is a study of blood T cells in healthy people across ages. General study findings and limits: PBMCs left unsorted prevented a conclusive naive versus antigen-experienced comparison.

On this clonotype: Its antigen is undetermined.

This CDR3 is 14 amino acids long. V gave up 0 bases and J gave up 3 bases, with 9 bases separating them. CDR1 and CDR2 from the germline V gene are MGHRA and YSYEKL. Primed by a sample-barcoded 5' primer and a J-beta primer mix, a second PCR proceeded for roughly 7 to 12 cycles. Template switching added a 12-random-nucleotide identifier to every cDNA molecule. From the 5' RACE reads, TCRdb called clonotypes with MiXCR, one entry per CDR3 protein. The sample carries 710,000 or so distinct CDR3 sequences, approximately 29% recorded once. This TCR came from an elderly woman in good health. The sequenced sample consisted of blood. This rearrangement joins TRBV4-1 to TRBJ2-7; unclear D gene. This CDR3 reads CASSQDSFIYEQYF. The DNA for the CDR3 is TGCGCCAGCAGCCAAGATAGCTTTATCTACGAGCAGTACTTC.